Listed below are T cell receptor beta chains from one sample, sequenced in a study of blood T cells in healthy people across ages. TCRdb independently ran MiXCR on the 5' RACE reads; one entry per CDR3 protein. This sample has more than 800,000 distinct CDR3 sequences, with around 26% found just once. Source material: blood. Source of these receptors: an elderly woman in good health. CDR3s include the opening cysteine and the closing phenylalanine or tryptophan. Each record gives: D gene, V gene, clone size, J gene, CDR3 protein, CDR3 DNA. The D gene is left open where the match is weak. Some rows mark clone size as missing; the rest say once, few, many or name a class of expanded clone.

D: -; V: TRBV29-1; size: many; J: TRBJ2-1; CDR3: CSVEGGPGRTYNEQFF; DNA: TGCAGCGTTGAAGGAGGTCCCGGCAGGACCTACAATGAGCAGTTCTTC
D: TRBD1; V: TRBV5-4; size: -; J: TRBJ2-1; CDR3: CSSSPGQANNEQFF; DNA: TGTTCCAGCAGCCCCGGACAGGCAAACAATGAGCAGTTCTTC
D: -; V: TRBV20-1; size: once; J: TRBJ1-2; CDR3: CSALLYRGRGYGYTF; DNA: TGCAGTGCTCTCTTATACCGGGGCCGGGGCTATGGCTACACCTTC
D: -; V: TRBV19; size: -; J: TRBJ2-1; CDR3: CASGQNYNEQFF; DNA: TGTGCCAGCGGACAGAATTACAATGAGCAGTTCTTC
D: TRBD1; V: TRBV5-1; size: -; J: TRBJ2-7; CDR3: CASSLRQGDGEQYF; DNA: TGCGCCAGCAGCTTACGGCAGGGGGATGGCGAGCAGTACTTC
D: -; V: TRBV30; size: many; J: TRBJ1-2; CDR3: CAWSGGGHGYTF; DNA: TGTGCCTGGAGTGGGGGGGGCCATGGCTACACCTTC
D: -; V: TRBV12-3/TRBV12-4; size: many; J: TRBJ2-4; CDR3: CASSLERDRKNIQYF; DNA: TGTGCCAGCAGTTTAGAAAGGGACCGCAAAAACATTCAGTACTTC
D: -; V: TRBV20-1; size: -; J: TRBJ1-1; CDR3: CSARDVRLGNTEAFF; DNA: TGCAGTGCTAGAGATGTAAGGTTAGGGAACACTGAAGCTTTCTTT
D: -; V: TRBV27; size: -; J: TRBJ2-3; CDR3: CASRLGPPDTQYF; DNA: TGTGCCAGCAGGCTCGGTCCCCCAGATACGCAGTATTTT
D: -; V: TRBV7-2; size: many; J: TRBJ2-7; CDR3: CASSLKQGGTAYEQYF; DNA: TGTGCCAGCAGCTTAAAGCAGGGGGGGACAGCCTACGAGCAGTACTTC
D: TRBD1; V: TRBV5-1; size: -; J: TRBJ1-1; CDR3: CASKVQGGTEAFF; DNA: TGCGCCAGCAAGGTCCAGGGGGGGACTGAAGCTTTCTTT
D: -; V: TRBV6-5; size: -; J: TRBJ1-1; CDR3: CASSYSKVQAEAFF; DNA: TGTGCCAGCAGTTACTCGAAGGTCCAAGCTGAAGCTTTCTTT
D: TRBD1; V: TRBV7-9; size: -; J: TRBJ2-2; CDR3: CASSLDRGLNTGELFF; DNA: TGTGCCAGCAGCCTCGACAGGGGTCTAAACACCGGGGAGCTGTTTTTT
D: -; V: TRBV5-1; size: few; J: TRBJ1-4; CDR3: CASSQVPGTATNEKLFF; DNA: TGCGCCAGCAGTCAGGTCCCCGGGACGGCAACTAATGAAAAACTGTTTTTT
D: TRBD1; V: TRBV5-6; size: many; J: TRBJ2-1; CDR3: CASSLAQQGTYNEQFF; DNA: TGTGCCAGCAGCTTGGCACAACAGGGGACGTACAATGAGCAGTTCTTC
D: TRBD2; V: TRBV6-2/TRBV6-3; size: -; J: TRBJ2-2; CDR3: CASSYSSGGADTGELFF; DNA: TGTGCCAGCAGTTACTCTAGCGGGGGGGCCGATACCGGGGAGCTGTTTTTT
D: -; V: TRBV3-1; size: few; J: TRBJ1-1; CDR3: CASRPPGDTEAFF; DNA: TGTGCCAGCAGGCCCCCGGGGGACACTGAAGCTTTCTTT
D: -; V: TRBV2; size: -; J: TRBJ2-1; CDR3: CASRELFYNNEQFF; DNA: TGTGCCAGCAGGGAGCTATTTTATAACAATGAGCAGTTCTTC
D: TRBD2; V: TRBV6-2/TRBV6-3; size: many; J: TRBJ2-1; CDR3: CASQDGGIYNEQFF; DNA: TGTGCCAGCCAGGACGGGGGGATCTACAATGAGCAGTTCTTC
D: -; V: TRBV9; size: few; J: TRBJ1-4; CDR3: CASSVGTARSEKLFF; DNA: TGTGCCAGCAGCGTAGGAACCGCACGGTCTGAAAAACTGTTTTTT
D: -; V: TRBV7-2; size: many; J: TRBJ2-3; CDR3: CASSQGRRTDTQYF; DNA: TGTGCCAGCAGCCAAGGAAGGAGGACAGATACGCAGTATTTT
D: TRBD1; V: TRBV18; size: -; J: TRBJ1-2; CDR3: CASSPPSAGQGYGYTF; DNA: TGTGCCAGCTCACCACCGTCAGCGGGACAGGGCTATGGCTACACCTTC
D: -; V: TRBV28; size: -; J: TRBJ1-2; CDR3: CASSWGVGRNPVGYTF; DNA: TGTGCCAGCAGTTGGGGGGTGGGCAGGAACCCCGTCGGCTACACCTTC
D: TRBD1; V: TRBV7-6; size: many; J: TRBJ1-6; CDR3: CASSTTGWDSPLHF; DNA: TGTGCCAGCAGCACGACAGGGTGGGATTCACCCCTCCACTTT